The 15 T cell receptor beta chains given below trace back to one sample, sequenced in a study of T cell responses to AZD1222 COVID-19 vaccine. Clones were read by immunoSEQ multiplex PCR, and TCRdb kept only the in-frame ones, dropping some. The top ten hold approximately 3.5% of the sample, which has 110,000 or so clones, about 88% seen once. Source: peripheral blood, taken 28 days after the second AZD1222 dose. Receptors originate from an adult who received the AZD1222 COVID-19 vaccine.

The gene calls are TRBV7-2 and TRBJ2-2; 13 positions match TRBD2. The ends lost 5 bases at V and 7 bases at J; junction bases unmatched: 16. The CDR3 contains 19 residues. From germline, CDR1 is SGHTA and CDR2 FQGNSA. CDR3 residues: CASSPLPGLAGVSGGELFF. The DNA of the CDR3 is TGTGCCAGCAGCCCCCTTCCAGGACTAGCGGGAGTTAGTGGCGGGGAGCTGTTTTTT.

This clone was seen only a few times. The chain has TRBV3-1 (or the pseudogene TRBV3-2) and TRBJ2-1; possible D gene TRBD1, 5 bases. The V gene lost 1 base and the J gene lost 4 bases, with 11 bases spanning the gap. CDR3 length: 15 residues. Germline loops: CDR1 LGHDT, CDR2 YNNKEL (reference sequence). CDR3 amino acids: CASSQVLGPYNEQFF. The CDR3 nucleotides are TGTGCCAGCAGCCAAGTGCTGGGGCCTTACAATGAGCAGTTCTTC.

J is TRBJ2-7 and V is TRBV5-1; 7 positions match TRBD2. The junction had 1 base not matched to a gene; V was cut back by 1 base and J by 6 bases. Per the germline V gene, CDR1 is SGHRS and CDR2 is YFSETQ. There are 12 residues in the CDR3. The CDR3 sequence is CASSLPGGEQYF. The DNA of the CDR3 is TGCGCCAGCAGCTTGCCGGGAGGCGAGCAGTACTTC.

The rearrangement links TRBV11-3 to TRBJ2-3, with 8 nucleotides matching TRBD2. Germline V gene sequence: CDR1 SGHNT, CDR2 YENEEA. This CDR3 contains 18 residues. V gave up 1 base and J gave up 2 bases; unmatched junction bases: 11. The CDR3 DNA follows: TGTGCCAGCAGCTTAGGGGGGGCTAGCGGGCCCATCACAGATACGCAGTATTTT. It yields the protein CASSLGGASGPITDTQYF.

J is TRBJ1-6 and V is TRBV7-9; 8 bases align to TRBD1. The CDR3 is 15 amino acids. Germline V gives CDR1 SEHNR, CDR2 FQNEAQ (reference sequence). With 2 bases clipped from V and 8 bases from J, the junction kept 5 bases outside the gene matches. CDR3 in amino acids: CASSLRTGSDSPLHF. In nucleotides, the CDR3 is TGTGCCAGCAGCTTAAGGACAGGGTCGGATTCACCCCTCCACTTT.

The CDR3 DNA reads TGTGCCAGCAGCCAAGATAAGGGGACTGGGGCCAACGTCCTGACTTTC. Translating it yields CASSQDKGTGANVLTF. This rearrangement joins TRBV3-1 (or the pseudogene TRBV3-2) to TRBJ2-6; TRBD1 is a possible D gene (5 bases). There are 16 residues in the CDR3. V lost 0 bases, J lost 2 bases, and 8 bases lay in between. Germline V gives CDR1 LGHDT, CDR2 YNNKEL (reference sequence).

The CDR3 loop is CASSLGTLNYGYTF. CDR3 DNA sequence: TGTGCCAGCAGCTTAGGAACACTTAACTATGGCTACACCTTC. V and J are TRBV7-2 and TRBJ1-2; D not resolved. In germline, CDR1 is SGHTA, CDR2 FQGNSA. The CDR3 has 14 residues. Trimming took off 1 base at V and 1 base at J, with 7 bases between the two ends. Supplemented by reference TRBV7-2 and TRBJ1-2, the full variable domain reads GAGVSQSPSNKVTEKGKDVELRCDPISGHTALYWYRQSLGQGLEFLIYFQGNSAPDKSGLPSDRFSAERTGGSVSTLTIQRTQQEDSAVYLCASSLGTLNYGYTFGSGTRLTVV.

This clone showed up just once. The chain links TRBV7-9 to TRBJ1-5, with D perhaps matching TRBD1 (5 bases). This CDR3 comprises 17 residues. The germline CDR1 and CDR2 sequences are SEHNR and FQNEAQ (reference sequence). The V end was cut by 2 bases, the J end by 1 base, with 15 bases between. The CDR3 reads CASSLSVRWGSNQPQHF. For the CDR3, the DNA is TGTGCCAGCAGCTTATCGGTTAGATGGGGGAGCAATCAGCCCCAGCATTTT.

This chain joins TRBV6-5 and TRBJ1-1; 7 bases fit TRBD1. The CDR3 totals 15 residues. Germline V gene data show CDR1 as MNHEY and CDR2 as SVGAGI. The CDR3 here is CGTGGVGTANTEAFF. As DNA, the CDR3 is TGTGGTACTGGGGGCGTCGGGACAGCGAACACTGAAGCTTTCTTT.

The chain links TRBV7-2 to TRBJ2-2; 12 positions match TRBD2. Germline V gives CDR1 SGHTA, CDR2 FQGNSA. J was trimmed by 1 base and V by 7 bases; bases with no gene match: 7. The length of the CDR3 is 17 residues. The CDR3 sequence: CASTIGGLAGNTGELFF. Here the CDR3 DNA reads TGTGCCAGCACCATCGGGGGACTAGCGGGGAACACCGGGGAGCTGTTTTTT.

The chain employs TRBV7-9 and TRBJ1-2; no clear D gene. V was trimmed by 7 bases and J by 6 bases, leaving 15 bases between them. The CDR3 extends over 13 amino acids. Germline lookup yields CDR1 SEHNR and CDR2 FQNEAQ (reference sequence). The CDR3 coding sequence is TGTGCCAGCACCACAACGGGGTTACATGGCTACACCTTC. It yields the protein CASTTTGLHGYTF. The full variable domain, completed using reference TRBV7-9 and TRBJ1-2, is DTGVSQNPRHKITKRGQNVTFRCDPISEHNRLYWYRQTLGQGPEFLTYFQNEAQLEKSRLLSDRFSAERPKGSFSTLEIQRTEQGDSAMYLCASTTTGLHGYTFGSGTRLTVV.

The chain carries TRBV3-1 (or the pseudogene TRBV3-2) and TRBJ2-7, with 7 bases fitting TRBD1. J lost 8 bases, V lost 5 bases, and 6 bases had no gene match. This CDR3 spans 12 amino acids. The V gene's germline CDR1 is LGHDT and CDR2 YNNKEL (reference sequence). CDR3 sequence: CASSKDRYKQYF. CDR3 DNA: TGTGCCAGCAGCAAGGACAGGTATAAGCAGTACTTC.

This rearrangement joins TRBV7-6 to TRBJ2-7; 7 nucleotides align to TRBD1. V shed 1 base, J shed 0 bases, and the junction held 6 bases outside the gene matches. The germline V gene has CDR1 SGHVS and CDR2 FNYEAQ. The CDR3 sequence is 16 residues long. The CDR3 region is CASSLEGGLTSYEQYF. CDR3 nucleotide sequence: TGTGCCAGCAGCTTAGAAGGGGGCCTTACCTCCTACGAGCAGTACTTC.

The chain links TRBV6-6 to TRBJ2-3; TRBD1 aligns across 7 bases. Per the germline V gene, CDR1 is MNHNY and CDR2 is SVGAGI (reference sequence). CDR3 length: 15 amino acids. Trimming took 6 bases from V and 3 from J; bases not matched to a gene: 9. The CDR3 region is CASSQGQPRTDTQYF. CDR3 sequence (DNA): TGTGCCAGCAGCCAGGGACAGCCTAGGACAGATACGCAGTATTTT.

The chain employs TRBV5-5 and TRBJ1-3, with D unclear. The CDR3 runs to 14 residues. Germline CDR1 and CDR2: SGHKS and YYEKEE (reference sequence). Between the trimmed V and J ends, which lost 0 bases and 4 bases, there was a span of 8 bases. The CDR3 DNA reads as TGTGCCAGCAGCTTGGCACAGCCAGGAAACACCATATATTTT. It translates to CASSLAQPGNTIYF.